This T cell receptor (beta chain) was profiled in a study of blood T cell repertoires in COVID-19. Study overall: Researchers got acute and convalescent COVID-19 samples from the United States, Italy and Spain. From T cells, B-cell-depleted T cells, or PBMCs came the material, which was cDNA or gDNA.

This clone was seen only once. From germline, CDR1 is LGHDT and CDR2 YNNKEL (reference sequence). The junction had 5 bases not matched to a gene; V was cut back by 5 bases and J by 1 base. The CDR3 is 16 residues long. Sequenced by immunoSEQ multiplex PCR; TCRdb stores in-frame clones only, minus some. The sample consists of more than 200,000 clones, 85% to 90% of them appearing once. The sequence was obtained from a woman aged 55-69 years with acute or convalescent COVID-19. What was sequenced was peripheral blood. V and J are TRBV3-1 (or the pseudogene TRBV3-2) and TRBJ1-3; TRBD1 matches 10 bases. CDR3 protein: CASSFGQGVSGNTIYF. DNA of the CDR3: TGTGCCAGCAGCTTCGGACAGGGGGTTTCTGGAAACACCATATATTTT.